The 8 T cell receptor beta chains given below trace back to one sample, sequenced in a study of T cells in Graves' hyperthyroidism and ophthalmopathy. Amplification of TCR beta CDR3 regions was performed using RNA transcripts as template. A set of HTBI primers served as the primers for a first-round RT-PCR of the TCR CDR3. TCRdb itself ran the multiplex PCR reads through MiXCR, one entry per CDR3 protein. This sample has 500,000 to 750,000 distinct CDR3 sequences, with roughly 46% found just once. The sequenced sample was peripheral blood or thyroid tissue (not recorded which). Receptors were obtained from a woman aged 18 to 35 with Graves' hyperthyroidism.

This clonotype came up many times. The J gene is TRBJ1-1, the V gene TRBV11-2; weak D call: TRBD1 (6 bases). Germline values: CDR1 SGHAT, CDR2 FQNNGV. V lost 5 bases and J 5 bases, leaving 9 bases between the germline ends. The CDR3 loop spans 12 amino acids. The CDR3 coding sequence is TGTGCCAGCAGCGTAACAGGGACTGAAGCTTTCTTT. This sequence encodes CASSVTGTEAFF.

This clonotype was picked up a small number of times. The chain carries TRBV2 and TRBJ1-1; TRBD1 matches 11 bases. The germline V gene encodes CDR1 SNHLY and CDR2 FYNNEI. The V gene end was trimmed by 6 bases and the J gene end by 6 bases; junction bases not matched to a gene: 9. The CDR3 totals 15 residues. This chain's CDR3 is CASRRTGGLWPEAFF. The CDR3 DNA follows: TGTGCCAGCAGGAGGACAGGGGGCTTATGGCCTGAAGCTTTCTTT.

About this clonotype itself: Since the CDR3 does not end with the conserved phenylalanine or tryptophan, this likely comes from a read error. The limits of the CDR3 on the DNA are not certain, so only TCRdb's listed CDR3 is given. The chain combines TRBV2 with TRBJ1-4; TRBD1 is taken as the D call from the table, unchecked against the DNA. In germline, CDR1 is SNHLY, CDR2 FYNNEI. The CDR3 is 10 residues long, counting both termini. CDR3 amino acids: CASSPDRGPY.

This clonotype has a count of ten or more. CDR3 sequence: CASSPYETGDYGYTF. DNA of the CDR3: TGTGCCAGCAGTCCATACGAGACAGGGGACTATGGCTACACCTTC. This chain uses TRBV27 with TRBJ1-2, with TRBD1 identical over 8 bases. The CDR3 consists of 15 residues. Germline V lookup: CDR1 MNHEY, CDR2 SMNVEV (reference sequence). Trimming removed 5 bases from V and 3 bases from J; junction bases left unmatched: 8.

Turning to this clonotype: A read error is possible here, since a much larger clone lies one base away. V usage is TRBV11-1 and J usage is TRBJ2-2; 7 bases are shared with TRBD2. V was clipped by 5 bases and J by 2 bases; unmatched bases: 8. Germline assignment: CDR1 SGHAT and CDR2 FQDESV (reference sequence). CDR3 length: 16 amino acids. CDR3 sequence reads: CASSELALYNTGELFF. The CDR3, as DNA: TGTGCCAGCAGCGAACTAGCGCTCTACAACACCGGGGAGCTGTTTTTT.

V and J are TRBV10-3 and TRBJ2-7; D possibly matches TRBD1 or TRBD2 (5 bases each). CDR1 and CDR2 (germline): ENHRY, SYGVKD. The V and J ends lost 3 bases and 2 bases respectively, with 11 bases between them. The CDR3 consists of 14 residues. The CDR3 sequence is CAISEWDGTYEQYF. The CDR3 coding sequence is TGTGCCATCAGTGAATGGGACGGAACCTACGAGCAGTACTTC.

This chain connects TRBV20-1 to TRBJ1-2; D unresolved. In germline, CDR1 is DFQATT, CDR2 SNEGSKA (reference sequence). V lost 1 base to trimming and J lost 4 bases, with 13 bases between them. The CDR3 contains 14 residues. CDR3 in DNA: TGCAGTGCTAGAGGTGGAATGGAGACCTATGGCTACACCTTC. This sequence encodes CSARGGMETYGYTF.

This clonotype was counted many times. The V gene is TRBV19, the J gene TRBJ1-1; unclear D gene. Trimming took off 6 bases at V and 0 bases at J, with 8 bases between the two ends. The CDR3 loop spans 13 amino acids. Germline V gives CDR1 LNHDA, CDR2 SQIVND (reference sequence). The CDR3 is CASRPEVNTEAFF. The CDR3 bases are TGTGCCAGTAGACCAGAAGTGAACACTGAAGCTTTCTTT.